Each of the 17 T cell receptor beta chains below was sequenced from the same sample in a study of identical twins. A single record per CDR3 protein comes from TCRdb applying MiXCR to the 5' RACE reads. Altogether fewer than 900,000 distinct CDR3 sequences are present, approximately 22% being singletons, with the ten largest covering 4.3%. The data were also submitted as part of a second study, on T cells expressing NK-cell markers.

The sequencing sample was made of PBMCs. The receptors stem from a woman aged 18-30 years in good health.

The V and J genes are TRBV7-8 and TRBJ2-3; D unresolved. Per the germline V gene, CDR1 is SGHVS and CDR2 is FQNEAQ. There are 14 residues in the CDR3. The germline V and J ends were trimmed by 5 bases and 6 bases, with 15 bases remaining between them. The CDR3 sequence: CASSPPDSTDTQYF. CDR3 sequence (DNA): TGTGCCAGCAGCCCTCCCGACTCGACGGATACGCAGTATTTT.

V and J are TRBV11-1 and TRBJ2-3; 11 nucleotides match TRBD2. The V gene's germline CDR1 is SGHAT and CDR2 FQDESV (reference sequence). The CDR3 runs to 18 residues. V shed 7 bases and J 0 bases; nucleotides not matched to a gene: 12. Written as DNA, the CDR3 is TGTGCCAGCACCTCCCCCACCGGGACTAGCGGTAGCACAGATACGCAGTATTTT. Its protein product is CASTSPTGTSGSTDTQYF.

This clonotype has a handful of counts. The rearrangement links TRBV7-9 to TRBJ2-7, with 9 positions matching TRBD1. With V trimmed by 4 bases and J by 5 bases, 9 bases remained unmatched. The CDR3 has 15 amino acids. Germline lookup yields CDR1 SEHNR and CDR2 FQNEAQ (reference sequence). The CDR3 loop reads CASSSRTGELDEQYF. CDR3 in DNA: TGTGCCAGCAGCTCGAGGACAGGGGAACTAGACGAGCAGTACTTC. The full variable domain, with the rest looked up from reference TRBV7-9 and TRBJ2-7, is DTGVSQNPRHKITKRGQNVTFRCDPISEHNRLYWYRQTLGQGPEFLTYFQNEAQLEKSRLLSDRFSAERPKGSFSTLEIQRTEQGDSAMYLCASSSRTGELDEQYFGPGTRLTVT.

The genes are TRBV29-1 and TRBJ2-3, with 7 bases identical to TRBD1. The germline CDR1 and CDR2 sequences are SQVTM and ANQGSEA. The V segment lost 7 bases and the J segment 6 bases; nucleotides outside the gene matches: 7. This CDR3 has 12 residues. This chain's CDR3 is CSGNTGADTQYF. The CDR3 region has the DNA TGCAGCGGCAATACAGGGGCCGATACGCAGTATTTT.

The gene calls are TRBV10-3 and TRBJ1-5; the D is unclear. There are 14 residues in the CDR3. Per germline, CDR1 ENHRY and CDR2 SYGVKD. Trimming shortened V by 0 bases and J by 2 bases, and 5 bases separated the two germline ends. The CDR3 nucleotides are TGTGCCATCAGTGAGTCTTTGGGCAATCAGCCCCAGCATTTT. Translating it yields CAISESLGNQPQHF.

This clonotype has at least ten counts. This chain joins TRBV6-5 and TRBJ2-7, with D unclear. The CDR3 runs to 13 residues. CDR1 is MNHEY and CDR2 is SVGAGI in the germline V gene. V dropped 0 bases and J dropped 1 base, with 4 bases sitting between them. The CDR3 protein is CASSYSRSYEQYF. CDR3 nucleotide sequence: TGTGCCAGCAGTTACTCGAGGTCCTACGAGCAGTACTTC.

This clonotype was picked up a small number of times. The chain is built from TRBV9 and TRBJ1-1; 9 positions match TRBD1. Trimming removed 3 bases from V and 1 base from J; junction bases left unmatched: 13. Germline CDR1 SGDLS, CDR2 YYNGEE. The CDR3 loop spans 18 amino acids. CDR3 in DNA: TGTGCCAGCAGCGGATTATCCGGGACAGGGAAAAAGAACACTGAAGCTTTCTTT. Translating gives CASSGLSGTGKKNTEAFF.

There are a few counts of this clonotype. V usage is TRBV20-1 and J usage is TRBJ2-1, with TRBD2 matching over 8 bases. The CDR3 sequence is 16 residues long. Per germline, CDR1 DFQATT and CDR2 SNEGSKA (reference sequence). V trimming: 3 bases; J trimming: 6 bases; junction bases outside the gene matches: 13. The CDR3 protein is CSARGPQRERGNEQFF. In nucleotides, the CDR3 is TGCAGTGCTAGGGGCCCCCAGCGGGAGAGGGGCAATGAGCAGTTCTTC.

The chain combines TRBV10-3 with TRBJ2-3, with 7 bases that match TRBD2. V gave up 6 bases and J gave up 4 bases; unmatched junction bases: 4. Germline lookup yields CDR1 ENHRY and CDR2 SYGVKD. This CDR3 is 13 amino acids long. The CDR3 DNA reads TGTGCCATCAGGTCGGGAGGCTCAGATACGCAGTATTTT. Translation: CAIRSGGSDTQYF.

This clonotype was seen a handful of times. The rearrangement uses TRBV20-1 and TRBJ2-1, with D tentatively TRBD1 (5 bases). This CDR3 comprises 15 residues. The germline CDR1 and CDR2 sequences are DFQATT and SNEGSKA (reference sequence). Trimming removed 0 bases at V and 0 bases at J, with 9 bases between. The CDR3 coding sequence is TGCAGTGCTAGAGATTCAGACAGCTCCTACAATGAGCAGTTCTTC. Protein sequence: CSARDSDSSYNEQFF.

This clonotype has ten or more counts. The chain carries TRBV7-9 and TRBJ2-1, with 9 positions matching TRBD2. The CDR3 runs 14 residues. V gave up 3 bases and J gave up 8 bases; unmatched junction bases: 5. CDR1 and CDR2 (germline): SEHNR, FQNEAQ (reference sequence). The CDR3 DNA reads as TGTGCCAGCAGCTTCGGCGGGGGGGTGGATGAGCAGTTCTTC. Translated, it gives CASSFGGGVDEQFF. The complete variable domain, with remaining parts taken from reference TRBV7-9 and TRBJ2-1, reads DTGVSQNPRHKITKRGQNVTFRCDPISEHNRLYWYRQTLGQGPEFLTYFQNEAQLEKSRLLSDRFSAERPKGSFSTLEIQRTEQGDSAMYLCASSFGGGVDEQFFGPGTRLTVL.

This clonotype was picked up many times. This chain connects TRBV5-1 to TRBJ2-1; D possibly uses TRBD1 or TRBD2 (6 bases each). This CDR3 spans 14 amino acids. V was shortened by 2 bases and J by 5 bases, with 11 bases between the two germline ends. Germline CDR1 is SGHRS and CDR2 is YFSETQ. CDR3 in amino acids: CASSFGGTHNEQFF. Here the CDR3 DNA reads TGCGCCAGCAGCTTTGGGGGGACACACAATGAGCAGTTCTTC.

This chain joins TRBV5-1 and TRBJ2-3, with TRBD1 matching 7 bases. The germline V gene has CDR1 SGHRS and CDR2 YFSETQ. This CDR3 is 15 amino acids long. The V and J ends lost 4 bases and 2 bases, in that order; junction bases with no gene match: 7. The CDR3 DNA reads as TGCGCCAGCAGCAGTGGACAGGTTAACACAGATACGCAGTATTTT. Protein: CASSSGQVNTDTQYF.

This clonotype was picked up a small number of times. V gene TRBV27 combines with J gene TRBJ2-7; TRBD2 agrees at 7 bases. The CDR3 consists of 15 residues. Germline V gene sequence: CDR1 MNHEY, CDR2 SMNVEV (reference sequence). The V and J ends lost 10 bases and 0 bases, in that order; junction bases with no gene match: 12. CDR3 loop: CATRAGRGTSYEQYF. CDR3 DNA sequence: TGTGCCACCCGAGCGGGACGAGGAACCTCCTACGAGCAGTACTTC.

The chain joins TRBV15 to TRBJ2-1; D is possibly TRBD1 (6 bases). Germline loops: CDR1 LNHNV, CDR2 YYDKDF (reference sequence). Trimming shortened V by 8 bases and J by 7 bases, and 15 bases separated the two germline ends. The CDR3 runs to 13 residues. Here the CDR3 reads CATGQRMRNEQFF. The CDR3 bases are TGTGCCACCGGACAGCGGATGAGGAATGAGCAGTTCTTC.

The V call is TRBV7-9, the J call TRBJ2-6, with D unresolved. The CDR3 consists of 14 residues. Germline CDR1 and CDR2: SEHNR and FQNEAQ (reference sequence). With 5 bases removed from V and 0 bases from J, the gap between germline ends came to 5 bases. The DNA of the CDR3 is TGTGCCAGCAGCCCATCCTCTGGGGCCAACGTCCTGACTTTC. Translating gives CASSPSSGANVLTF.

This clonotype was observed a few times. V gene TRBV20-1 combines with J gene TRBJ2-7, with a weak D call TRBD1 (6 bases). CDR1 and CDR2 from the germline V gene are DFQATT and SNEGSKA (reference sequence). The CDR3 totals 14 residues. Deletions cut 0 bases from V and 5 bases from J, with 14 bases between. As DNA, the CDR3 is TGCAGTGCTAGAGACCCCCGGACAGTAAACGAGCAGTACTTC. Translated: CSARDPRTVNEQYF.